This T cell receptor beta chain stems from a study of human T cells and chemical hapten exposure. Noted time point: pre-sensitization, week 0. The treatment denotes: therapeutic diphenylcyclopropenone sensitization with weekly scalp DPC. Unfractionated whole blood was the source of the extracted total RNA. The library gave individual cDNA molecules unique molecular identifiers. MiXCR was run by TCRdb on the RACE reads, yielding one entry per CDR3 protein. The table includes under 40,000 distinct CDR3 sequences, roughly 12% detected once. Trimming took off 2 bases at V and 9 bases at J, with 14 bases between the two ends. The germline V gene encodes CDR1 SGHTA and CDR2 FQGNSA. The CDR3 consists of 13 residues.

The sequence came from a middle-aged woman with alopecia areata. Some clones in this sample may be carry-over from other donors' samples. This chain joins TRBV7-2 and TRBJ2-7, with D possibly TRBD2 on 6 matching bases. Sequenced here: whole blood, sampled in connection with sensitization to the hapten diphenylcyclopropenone (DPC). The CDR3 loop reads CASSLTGLGGQYF. DNA for the CDR3: TGTGCCAGCAGCTTAACGGGCCTCGGGGGGCAGTACTTC. The variable domain in full, completed from reference TRBV7-2 and TRBJ2-7, reads GAGVSQSPSNKVTEKGKDVELRCDPISGHTALYWYRQSLGQGLEFLIYFQGNSAPDKSGLPSDRFSAERTGGSVSTLTIQRTQQEDSAVYLCASSLTGLGGQYFGPGTRLTVT.